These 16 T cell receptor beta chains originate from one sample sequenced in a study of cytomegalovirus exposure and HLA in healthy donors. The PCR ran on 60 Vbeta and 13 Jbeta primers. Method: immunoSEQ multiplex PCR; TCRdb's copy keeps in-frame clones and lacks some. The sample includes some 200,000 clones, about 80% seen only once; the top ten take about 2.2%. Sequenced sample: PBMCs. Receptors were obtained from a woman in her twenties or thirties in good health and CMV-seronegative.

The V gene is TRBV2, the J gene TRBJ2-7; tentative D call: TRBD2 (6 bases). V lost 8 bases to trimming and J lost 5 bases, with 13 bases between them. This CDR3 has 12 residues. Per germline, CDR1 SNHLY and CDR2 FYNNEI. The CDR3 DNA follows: TGTGCCAGCCGGGAGAGTAGGGACGAGCAGTACTTC. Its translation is CASRESRDEQYF.

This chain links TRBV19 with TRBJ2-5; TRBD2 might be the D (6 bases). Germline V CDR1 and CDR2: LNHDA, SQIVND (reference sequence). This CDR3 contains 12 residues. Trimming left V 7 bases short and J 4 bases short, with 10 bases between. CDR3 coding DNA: TGTGCCAGTAATCGGGGGAGAGAGACCCAGTACTTC. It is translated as CASNRGRETQYF.

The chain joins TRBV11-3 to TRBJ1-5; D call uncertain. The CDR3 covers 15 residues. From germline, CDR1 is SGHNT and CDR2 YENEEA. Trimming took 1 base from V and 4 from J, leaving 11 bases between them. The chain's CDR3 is CASSLGSQANQPQHF. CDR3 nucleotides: TGTGCCAGCAGCTTAGGCTCCCAAGCGAATCAGCCCCAGCATTTT.

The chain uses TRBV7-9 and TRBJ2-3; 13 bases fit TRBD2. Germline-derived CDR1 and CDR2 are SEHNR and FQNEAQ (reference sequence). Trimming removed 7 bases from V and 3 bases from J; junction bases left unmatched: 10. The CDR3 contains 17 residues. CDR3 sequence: CASNLLPGLAGTDTQYF. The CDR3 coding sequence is TGTGCCAGCAACCTTCTACCGGGACTAGCGGGAACAGATACGCAGTATTTT.

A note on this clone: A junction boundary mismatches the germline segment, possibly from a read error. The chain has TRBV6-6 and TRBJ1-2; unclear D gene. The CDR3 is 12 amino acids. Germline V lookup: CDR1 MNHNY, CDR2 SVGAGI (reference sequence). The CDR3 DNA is TGTGCCAGCAGTTACACTAAATATGGCTACACCTTC. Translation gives CASSYTKYGYTF.

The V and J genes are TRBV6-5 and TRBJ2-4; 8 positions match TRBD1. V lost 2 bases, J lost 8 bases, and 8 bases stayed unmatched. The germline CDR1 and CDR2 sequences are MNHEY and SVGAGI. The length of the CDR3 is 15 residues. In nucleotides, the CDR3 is TGTGCCAGCAGTTACACCGGGACAGGTCTAGACATTCAGTACTTC. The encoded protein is CASSYTGTGLDIQYF.

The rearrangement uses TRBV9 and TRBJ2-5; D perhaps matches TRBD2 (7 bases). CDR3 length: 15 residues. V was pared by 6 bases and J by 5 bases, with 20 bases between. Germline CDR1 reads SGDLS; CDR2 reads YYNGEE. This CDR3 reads CASTPFEGGGETQYF. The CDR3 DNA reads TGTGCCAGCACCCCATTTGAGGGGGGGGGTGAGACCCAGTACTTC.

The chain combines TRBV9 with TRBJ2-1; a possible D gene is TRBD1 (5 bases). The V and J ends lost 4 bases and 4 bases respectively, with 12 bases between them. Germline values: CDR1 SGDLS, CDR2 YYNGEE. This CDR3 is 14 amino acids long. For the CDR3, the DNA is TGTGCCAGCAGCCAAGACAGCCTATACAATGAGCAGTTCTTC. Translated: CASSQDSLYNEQFF.

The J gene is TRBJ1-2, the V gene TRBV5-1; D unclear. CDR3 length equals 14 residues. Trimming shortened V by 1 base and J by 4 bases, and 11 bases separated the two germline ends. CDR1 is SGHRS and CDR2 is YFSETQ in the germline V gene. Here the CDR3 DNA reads TGCGCCAGCAGCTTGCAGGTCGATTCCTATGGCTACACCTTC. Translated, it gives CASSLQVDSYGYTF.

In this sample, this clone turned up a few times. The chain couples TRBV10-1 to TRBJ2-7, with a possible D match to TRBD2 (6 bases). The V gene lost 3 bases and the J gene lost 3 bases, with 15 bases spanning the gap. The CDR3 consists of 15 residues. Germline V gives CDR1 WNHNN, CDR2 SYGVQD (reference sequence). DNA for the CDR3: TGCGCCAGCAGTGAAAGTAGGGGAGGAATCTACGAGCAGTACTTC. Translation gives CASSESRGGIYEQYF.

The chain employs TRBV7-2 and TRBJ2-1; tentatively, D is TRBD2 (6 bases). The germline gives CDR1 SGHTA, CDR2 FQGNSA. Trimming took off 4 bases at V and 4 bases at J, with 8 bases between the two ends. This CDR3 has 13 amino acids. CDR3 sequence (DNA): TGTGCCAGCAGCTCGCGGGATTACAATGAGCAGTTCTTC. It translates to CASSSRDYNEQFF.

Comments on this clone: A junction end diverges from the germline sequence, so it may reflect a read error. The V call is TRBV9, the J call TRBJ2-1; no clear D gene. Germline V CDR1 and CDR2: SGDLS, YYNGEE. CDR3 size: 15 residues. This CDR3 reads CAGSVAYGQMYEQFF. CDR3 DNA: TGTGCCGGCAGCGTAGCTTATGGGCAAATGTATGAGCAGTTCTTC. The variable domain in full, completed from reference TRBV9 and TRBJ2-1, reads DSGVTQTPKHLITATGQRVTLRCSPRSGDLSVYWYQQSLDQGLQFLIQYYNGEERAKGNILERFSAQQFPDLHSELNLSSLELGDSALYFCAGSVAYGQMYEQFFGPGTRLTVL.

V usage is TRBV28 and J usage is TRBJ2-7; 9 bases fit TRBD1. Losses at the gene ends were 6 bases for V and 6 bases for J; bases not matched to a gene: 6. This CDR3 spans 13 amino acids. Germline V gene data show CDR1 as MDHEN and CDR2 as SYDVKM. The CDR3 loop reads CASRQGAIPEQYF. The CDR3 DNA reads TGTGCCAGCAGACAGGGGGCGATTCCCGAGCAGTACTTC.

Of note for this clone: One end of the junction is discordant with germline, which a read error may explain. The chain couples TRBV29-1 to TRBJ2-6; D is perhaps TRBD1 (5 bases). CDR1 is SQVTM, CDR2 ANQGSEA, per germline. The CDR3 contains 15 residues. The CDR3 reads CSVQGIGSGANGLTF. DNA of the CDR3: TGCAGCGTTCAGGGAATCGGCTCTGGGGCCAACGGCCTGACTTTC.

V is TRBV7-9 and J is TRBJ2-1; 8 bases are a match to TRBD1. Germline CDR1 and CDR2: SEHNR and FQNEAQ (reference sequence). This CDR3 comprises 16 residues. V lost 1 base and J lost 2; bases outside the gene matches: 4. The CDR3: CASSLVKQGAYNEQFF. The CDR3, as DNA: TGTGCCAGCAGCTTAGTCAAACAGGGGGCCTACAATGAGCAGTTCTTC. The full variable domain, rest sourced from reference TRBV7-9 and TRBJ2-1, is DTGVSQNPRHKITKRGQNVTFRCDPISEHNRLYWYRQTLGQGPEFLTYFQNEAQLEKSRLLSDRFSAERPKGSFSTLEIQRTEQGDSAMYLCASSLVKQGAYNEQFFGPGTRLTVL.

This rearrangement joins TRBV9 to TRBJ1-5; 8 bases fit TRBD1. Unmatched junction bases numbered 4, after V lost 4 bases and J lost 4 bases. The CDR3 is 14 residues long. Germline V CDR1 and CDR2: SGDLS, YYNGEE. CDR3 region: CASSPGQENQPQHF. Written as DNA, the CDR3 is TGTGCCAGCAGCCCGGGACAGGAGAATCAGCCCCAGCATTTT.